A single sample is the source of the 30 T cell receptor beta chains below, sequenced in a study of T-cell memory formation after mild COVID-19. MiXCR was run by TCRdb on the 5' RACE reads, yielding one entry per CDR3 protein. The table lists about 360,000 distinct CDR3 sequences, over 13% of them singletons, with less than 25% in the top ten. The sample consisted of PBMCs or a T cell subset sorted from them (not recorded which). Source of these receptors: a man in his late teens or twenties who had mild COVID-19 (a few samples of this study predate the infection). Cell type and time point are not known.

This clonotype was recorded many times. The chain uses TRBV5-1 and TRBJ1-6; D gene ambiguous. The germline gives CDR1 SGHRS, CDR2 YFSETQ. The CDR3 spans 14 residues. The V and J ends lost 2 bases and 7 bases respectively, with 10 bases between them. This chain's CDR3 is CASSFLTSNSPLHF. The CDR3 nucleotides are TGCGCCAGCAGCTTCCTGACGAGCAATTCACCCCTCCACTTT.

V usage is TRBV2 and J usage is TRBJ1-1; D is undetermined. The V end lost 2 bases, the J end lost 1 base, and 8 bases lay between the germline ends. Germline values: CDR1 SNHLY, CDR2 FYNNEI. The CDR3 contains 14 residues. CDR3 sequence: CASSEYSANTEAFF. The DNA for the CDR3 is TGTGCCAGCAGTGAATATTCGGCGAACACTGAAGCTTTCTTT.

The chain recombines TRBV12-3 or TRBV12-4 with TRBJ1-6; D remains unclear. The CDR3 runs to 16 residues. Trimming left V 5 bases short and J 0 bases short, with 11 bases between. The CDR3 DNA reads TGTGCCAGCAGTAATTCCATTAGCTCCTATAATTCACCCCTCCACTTT. It codes for CASSNSISSYNSPLHF.

The rearrangement joins TRBV18 to TRBJ2-2, with unresolved D. This CDR3 comprises 15 residues. In germline, CDR1 is KGHSH, CDR2 LQKENI. V lost 3 bases, J lost 0 bases, and 8 bases lay in between. CDR3 in DNA: TGTGCCAGCTCACCGGGCAGACCGAACACCGGGGAGCTGTTTTTT. Protein: CASSPGRPNTGELFF.

This clonotype was found a few times. The genes are TRBV21-1 and TRBJ1-2; the listed D gene, TRBD1, was not tested against the DNA. TRBV21-1 has pseudogene status. The CDR3 covers 18 residues. The CDR3 loop is CASSAILRTGPKGYGYTF. CDR3 in DNA: TGTGCCAGCAGCGCAATCTTGAGGACAGGGCCCAAGGGCTATGGCTACACCTTC.

CDR3 coding DNA: TGCGCCAGCAGCCAATTCTTCGGGACAGGGAACTATGGCTACACCTTC. Amino acids: CASSQFFGTGNYGYTF. This chain connects TRBV4-3 to TRBJ1-2; 9 positions match TRBD1. CDR3 length: 16 residues. CDR1 LGHNA and CDR2 YSLEER come from the germline V gene. Trimming at V came to 2 bases and at J to 2 bases, leaving 6 bases not matched to a gene.

This clonotype was recorded a few times. The CDR3 is CATAAGPESNQPQHF. Here the CDR3 DNA reads TGTGCCACCGCGGCAGGCCCTGAAAGCAATCAGCCCCAGCATTTT. The V gene is TRBV6-2 or TRBV6-3, the J gene TRBJ1-5; D not resolved. CDR3 length: 15 amino acids. The V gene's germline CDR1 is MNHEY and CDR2 SVGEGT. V lost 10 bases and J lost 1, with 17 bases in between.

This chain uses TRBV5-1 with TRBJ2-7, with 8 bases fitting TRBD1. This CDR3 has 15 amino acids. Trimming at V came to 7 bases and at J to 3 bases, leaving 12 bases not matched to a gene. Germline-derived CDR1 and CDR2 are SGHRS and YFSETQ. The DNA for the CDR3 is TGCGCCAGCGTACAGGGGGACTTTGGTAACTACGAGCAGTACTTC. Translation gives CASVQGDFGNYEQYF.

Here the CDR3 reads CASSLSWTLSTEKLFF. The DNA for the CDR3 is TGTGCCAGCAGTTTATCGTGGACACTTTCGACTGAAAAACTGTTTTTT. The gene calls are TRBV27 and TRBJ1-4; tentative D call: TRBD1 (5 bases). Germline CDR1 is MNHEY and CDR2 is SMNVEV (reference sequence). This CDR3 is 16 amino acids long. V was pared by 0 bases and J by 7 bases, with 15 bases between.

This chain uses TRBV6-1 with TRBJ2-3; no firm D call. With 0 bases removed from V and 12 bases from J, the gap between germline ends came to 10 bases. The CDR3 sequence is 12 residues long. Germline V gene lookup returns CDR1 MNHNS and CDR2 SASEGT. For the CDR3, the DNA is TGTGCCAGCAGTGAAGCGGGCCCGCCCCAGTATTTT. This codes for CASSEAGPPQYF.

The chain links TRBV4-1 to TRBJ2-7; 12 bases align to TRBD2. Germline V gene lookup returns CDR1 MGHRA and CDR2 YSYEKL. V shed 5 bases, J shed 0 bases, and the junction held 8 bases outside the gene matches. The CDR3 is 17 amino acids. CDR3 amino acids: CASSKLAGGPCSYEQYV. CDR3 in DNA: TGCGCCAGCAGCAAACTAGCGGGGGGCCCCTGCTCCTACGAGCAGTACGTC.

This clonotype has just a few counts. The gene calls are TRBV12-3 or TRBV12-4 and TRBJ2-2, with 8 positions matching TRBD1. This CDR3 contains 15 residues. V was clipped by 4 bases and J by 3 bases; unmatched bases: 4. The CDR3 loop is CASSSTGVYTGELFF. The DNA of the CDR3 is TGTGCCAGCAGTTCGACAGGGGTGTACACCGGGGAGCTGTTTTTT.

The J gene is TRBJ2-7, the V gene TRBV7-2; D is unresolved. The length of the CDR3 is 15 residues. With 3 bases removed from V and 2 bases from J, the gap between germline ends came to 14 bases. Germline values: CDR1 SGHTA, CDR2 FQGNSA. CDR3 region: CASSFSSGRPYEQYF. The CDR3, as DNA: TGTGCCAGCAGCTTTTCTTCCGGCCGTCCCTACGAGCAGTACTTC.

This clonotype was seen more than once but under ten times. The chain uses TRBV15 and TRBJ1-2; D gene unclear. The germline gives CDR1 LNHNV, CDR2 YYDKDF (reference sequence). This CDR3 contains 18 residues. Between the trimmed V and J ends, which lost 1 base and 4 bases, there was a span of 22 bases. As DNA, the CDR3 is TGTGCCACCAGCAGAGGGCCGGTAGGTCCAGCTTTCGTCTATGGCTACACCTTC. Its translation: CATSRGPVGPAFVYGYTF.

This clonotype was counted only a few times. The chain couples TRBV6-5 to TRBJ1-5; 7 positions match TRBD1. This CDR3 is built from 13 residues. The germline V gene has CDR1 MNHEY and CDR2 SVGAGI. V shed 3 bases, J shed 9 bases, and the junction held 5 bases outside the gene matches. The CDR3 sequence: CASSYDRARPQHF. CDR3 in DNA: TGTGCCAGCAGTTATGACAGGGCGCGGCCCCAGCATTTT.

The chain links TRBV11-1 to TRBJ2-1, with 9 bases identical to TRBD2. There are 16 residues in the CDR3. V shed 0 bases and J 6 bases; nucleotides not matched to a gene: 6. Germline V gene data show CDR1 as SGHAT and CDR2 as FQDESV (reference sequence). The CDR3 DNA sequence: TGTGCCAGCAGCTTAGCCGCGGGGGGGCTCAGCAATGAGCAGTTCTTC. Its protein product is CASSLAAGGLSNEQFF. The entire variable domain, with the rest obtained from reference TRBV11-1 and TRBJ2-1, is as follows: EAEVAQSPRYKITEKSQAVAFWCDPISGHATLYWYRQILGQGPELLVQFQDESVVDDSQLPKDRFSAERLKGVDSTLKIQPAELGDSAMYLCASSLAAGGLSNEQFFGPGTRLTVL.

This chain links TRBV6-5 with TRBJ1-1, with TRBD1 as a possible D gene (5 bases). V lost 0 bases, J lost 2 bases, and 13 bases lay in between. The CDR3 is 16 residues long. Germline V CDR1 and CDR2: MNHEY, SVGAGI. CDR3 region: CASSYSFWGSNTEAFF. CDR3 DNA: TGTGCCAGCAGTTACTCGTTCTGGGGCTCTAACACTGAAGCTTTCTTT.

This sequence joins TRBV27 and TRBJ1-1; TRBD1 agrees at 7 bases. V was pared by 5 bases and J by 5 bases, with 11 bases of the junction left unmatched. The CDR3 is made up of 15 amino acids. Germline V gene data show CDR1 as MNHEY and CDR2 as SMNVEV (reference sequence). DNA for the CDR3: TGTGCCAGCAGTCCGGAACGGGACAGACGGACTGAAGCTTTCTTT. Protein product: CASSPERDRRTEAFF.

In DNA form, the CDR3 reads TGCGCCAGCAGCCAAGAATCCAGGGGGTACACCGGGGAGCTGTTTTTT. Protein sequence: CASSQESRGYTGELFF. The genes are TRBV4-3 and TRBJ2-2; 7 bases match TRBD1. This CDR3 region has 16 residues. Germline V gene data show CDR1 as LGHNA and CDR2 as YSLEER. J gave up 3 bases and V 0 bases, and 4 bases lay outside the gene matches.

This clonotype was counted only a few times. The chain uses TRBV20-1 and TRBJ2-5, with 7 bases matching TRBD2. Germline V lookup: CDR1 DFQATT, CDR2 SNEGSKA (reference sequence). V shed 8 bases, J shed 4 bases, and the junction held 10 bases outside the gene matches. CDR3 length: 13 residues. The DNA for the CDR3 is TGCAGTTCCGCGAGCGGGGAGGGAGAGACCCAGTACTTC. Translation: CSSASGEGETQYF.

This clonotype was observed many times. The V gene is TRBV7-2, the J gene TRBJ1-5; no reliable D call. The CDR3 has 12 residues. In germline, CDR1 is SGHTA, CDR2 FQGNSA. Trimming stripped 1 base from V and 7 bases from J, with 5 bases between. The CDR3 is CASSLGVQPQHF. CDR3 nucleotides: TGTGCCAGCAGCTTAGGGGTACAGCCCCAGCATTTT.

The sample holds a few counts of this clonotype. J is TRBJ2-5 and V is TRBV5-1; perhaps TRBD1 as D (5 bases). CDR1 and CDR2 (germline): SGHRS, YFSETQ. V lost 0 bases to trimming and J lost 0 bases, with 9 bases between them. The length of the CDR3 is 15 residues. The CDR3: CASSLVAGYQETQYF. CDR3 bases: TGCGCCAGCAGCTTGGTGGCAGGGTACCAAGAGACCCAGTACTTC. The full variable domain, rest sourced from reference TRBV5-1 and TRBJ2-5, is KAGVTQTPRYLIKTRGQQVTLSCSPISGHRSVSWYQQTPGQGLQFLFEYFSETQRNKGNFPGRFSGRQFSNSRSEMNVSTLELGDSALYLCASSLVAGYQETQYFGPGTRLLVL.

This clonotype was recorded a few times. This chain links TRBV5-1 with TRBJ2-1; tentatively, D is TRBD2 (6 bases). The CDR3 is made up of 16 amino acids. CDR1 SGHRS and CDR2 YFSETQ come from the germline V gene. V lost 4 bases and J lost 4, with 18 bases in between. The CDR3 DNA sequence: TGCGCCAGCAGCCCCGTGGGGTTGGGGGGTTACAATGAGCAGTTCTTC. It specifies CASSPVGLGGYNEQFF.

This clonotype was counted a few times. CDR3 loop: CASSRNRGGNTGELFF. The CDR3, as DNA: TGTGCCAGCAGCCGGAACAGGGGGGGGAACACCGGGGAGCTGTTTTTT. The chain joins TRBV5-4 to TRBJ2-2; possibly TRBD1 for D (8 bases). Trimming shortened V by 4 bases and J by 1 base, and 14 bases separated the two germline ends. CDR3 size: 16 residues. Germline CDR1 and CDR2: SGHNT and YYREEE (reference sequence). Filled out from reference TRBV5-4 and TRBJ2-2, the complete variable domain reads ETGVTQSPTHLIKTRGQQVTLRCSSQSGHNTVSWYQQALGQGPQFIFQYYREEENGRGNFPPRFSGLQFPNYSSELNVNALELDDSALYLCASSRNRGGNTGELFFGEGSRLTVL.

This clonotype was counted only a few times. The V and J genes are TRBV4-3 and TRBJ2-6, with 8 bases aligning to TRBD1. J gave up 4 bases and V 3 bases, and 11 bases lay outside the gene matches. Germline CDR1 and CDR2: LGHNA and YSLEER. CDR3 length: 18 amino acids. CDR3 region: CASSQDPDRVAGANVLTF. DNA for the CDR3: TGCGCCAGCAGCCAGGACCCGGACAGGGTGGCAGGGGCCAACGTCCTGACTTTC.

Ten or more counts support this clonotype. The V call is TRBV5-1, the J call TRBJ2-1; possible D gene TRBD2, 6 bases. Germline V CDR1 and CDR2: SGHRS, YFSETQ. The CDR3 covers 15 residues. Between the trimmed V and J ends, which lost 4 bases and 3 bases, there was a span of 14 bases. CDR3 amino acids: CASSPQTRYYNEQFF. DNA of the CDR3: TGCGCCAGCAGCCCCCAGACTAGGTACTACAATGAGCAGTTCTTC. Full variable domain (remainder filled in from reference TRBV5-1 and TRBJ2-1): KAGVTQTPRYLIKTRGQQVTLSCSPISGHRSVSWYQQTPGQGLQFLFEYFSETQRNKGNFPGRFSGRQFSNSRSEMNVSTLELGDSALYLCASSPQTRYYNEQFFGPGTRLTVL.

The J gene is TRBJ2-1, the V gene TRBV5-1; D might be TRBD2 (6 bases). Trimming stripped 0 bases from V and 5 bases from J, with 9 bases between. CDR1 is SGHRS and CDR2 is YFSETQ in the germline V gene. The CDR3 loop spans 14 amino acids. The CDR3 sequence is CASSLELADNEQFF. The CDR3 nucleotides read TGCGCCAGCAGCTTGGAATTAGCGGACAATGAGCAGTTCTTC.

The rearrangement uses TRBV6-2 or TRBV6-3 and TRBJ2-7; D possibly corresponds to TRBD2 (6 bases). Trimming left V 2 bases short and J 6 bases short, with 14 bases between. The V gene's germline CDR1 is MNHEY and CDR2 SVGEGT. CDR3 length: 14 residues. The CDR3 protein is CASSYRGSRGEQYF. DNA for the CDR3: TGTGCCAGCAGTTACCGGGGGTCGCGAGGCGAGCAGTACTTC.

The chain recombines TRBV3-1 with TRBJ2-7, with D perhaps TRBD1 or TRBD2 (5 bases each). CDR1 is LGHDT and CDR2 is YNNKEL in the germline V gene (reference sequence). The germline V and J ends were trimmed by 1 base and 3 bases, with 19 bases remaining between them. The CDR3 totals 17 residues. The CDR3 DNA reads as TGTGCCAGCAGCCAAGGAACTCCGGGACGGGGAATCTACGAGCAGTACGTC. Amino acids: CASSQGTPGRGIYEQYV.

J is TRBJ2-7 and V is TRBV15; no clear D gene. There are 14 residues in the CDR3. V gave up 1 base and J gave up 2 bases, with 9 bases separating them. The germline CDR1 and CDR2 sequences are LNHNV and YYDKDF (reference sequence). The CDR3 DNA reads TGTGCCACCAGCAGAGGGGCCAGAACCTACGAGCAGTACTTC. This translates into CATSRGARTYEQYF. The whole variable domain, remainder taken from reference TRBV15 and TRBJ2-7, is DAMVIQNPRYQVTQFGKPVTLSCSQTLNHNVMYWYQQKSSQAPKLLFHYYDKDFNNEADTPDNFQSRRPNTSFCFLDIRSPGLGDTAMYLCATSRGARTYEQYFGPGTRLTVT.